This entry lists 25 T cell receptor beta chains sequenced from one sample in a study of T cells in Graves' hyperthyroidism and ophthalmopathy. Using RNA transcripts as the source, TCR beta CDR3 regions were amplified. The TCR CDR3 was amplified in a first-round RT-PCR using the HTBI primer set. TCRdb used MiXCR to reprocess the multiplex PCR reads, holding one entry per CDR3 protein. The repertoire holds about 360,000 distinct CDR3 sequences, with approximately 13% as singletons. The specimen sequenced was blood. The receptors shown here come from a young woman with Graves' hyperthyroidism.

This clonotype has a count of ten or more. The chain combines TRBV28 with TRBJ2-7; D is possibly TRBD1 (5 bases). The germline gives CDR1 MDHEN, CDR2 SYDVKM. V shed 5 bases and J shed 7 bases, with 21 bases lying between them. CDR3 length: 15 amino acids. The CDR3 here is CASSTEATAIREQYF. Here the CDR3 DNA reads TGTGCCAGCAGTACTGAGGCGACAGCCATTCGGGAGCAGTACTTC.

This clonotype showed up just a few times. The DNA of the CDR3 is TGTGCCAGCAGCTTGGCGGCAGGGGGTTCAGGAAACACCATATATTTT. Translation gives CASSLAAGGSGNTIYF. The V and J genes are TRBV5-4 and TRBJ1-3, with 7 bases lining up with TRBD1. J lost 4 bases, V lost 0 bases, and 7 bases had no gene match. Germline V gives CDR1 SGHNT, CDR2 YYREEE (reference sequence). The CDR3 has 16 residues. Full variable domain (missing parts from reference TRBV5-4 and TRBJ1-3): ETGVTQSPTHLIKTRGQQVTLRCSSQSGHNTVSWYQQALGQGPQFIFQYYREEENGRGNFPPRFSGLQFPNYSSELNVNALELDDSALYLCASSLAAGGSGNTIYFGEGSWLTVV.

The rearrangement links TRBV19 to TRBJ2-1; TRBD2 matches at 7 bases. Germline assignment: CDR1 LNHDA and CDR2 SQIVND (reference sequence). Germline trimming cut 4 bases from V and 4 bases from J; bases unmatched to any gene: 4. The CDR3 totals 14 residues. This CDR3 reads CASSTGLTYNEQFF. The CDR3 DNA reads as TGTGCCAGTAGTACGGGACTAACTTACAATGAGCAGTTCTTC. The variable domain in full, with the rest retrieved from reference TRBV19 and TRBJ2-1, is DGGITQSPKYLFRKEGQNVTLSCEQNLNHDAMYWYRQDPGQGLRLIYYSQIVNDFQKGDIAEGYSVSREKKESFPLTVTSAQKNPTAFYLCASSTGLTYNEQFFGPGTRLTVL.

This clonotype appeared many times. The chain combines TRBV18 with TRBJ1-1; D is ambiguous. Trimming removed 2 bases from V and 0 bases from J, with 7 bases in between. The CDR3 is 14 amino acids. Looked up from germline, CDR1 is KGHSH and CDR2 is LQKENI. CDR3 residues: CASSPSDMNTEAFF. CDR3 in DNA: TGTGCCAGCTCACCATCAGACATGAACACTGAAGCTTTCTTT.

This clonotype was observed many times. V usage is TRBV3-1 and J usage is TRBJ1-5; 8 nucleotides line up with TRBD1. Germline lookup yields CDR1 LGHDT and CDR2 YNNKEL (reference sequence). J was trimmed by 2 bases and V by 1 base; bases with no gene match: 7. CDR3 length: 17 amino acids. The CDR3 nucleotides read TGTGCCAGCAGCCAAGGACAGGGGATACGGGGCAATCAGCCCCAGCATTTT. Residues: CASSQGQGIRGNQPQHF.

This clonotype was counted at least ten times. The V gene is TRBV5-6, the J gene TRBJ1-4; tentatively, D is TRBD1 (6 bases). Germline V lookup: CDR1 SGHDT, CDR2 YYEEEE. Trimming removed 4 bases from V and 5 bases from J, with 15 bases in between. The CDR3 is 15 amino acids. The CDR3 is CASSHTDSRNEKLFF. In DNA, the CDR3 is TGTGCCAGCAGCCATACGGACAGCAGAAATGAAAAACTGTTTTTT.

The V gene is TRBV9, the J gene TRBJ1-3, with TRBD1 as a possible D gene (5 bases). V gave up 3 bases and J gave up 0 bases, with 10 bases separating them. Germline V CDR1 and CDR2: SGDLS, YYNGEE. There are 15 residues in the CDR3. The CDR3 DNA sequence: TGTGCCAGCAGCGCCCCAGGGATCTCTGGAAACACCATATATTTT. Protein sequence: CASSAPGISGNTIYF.

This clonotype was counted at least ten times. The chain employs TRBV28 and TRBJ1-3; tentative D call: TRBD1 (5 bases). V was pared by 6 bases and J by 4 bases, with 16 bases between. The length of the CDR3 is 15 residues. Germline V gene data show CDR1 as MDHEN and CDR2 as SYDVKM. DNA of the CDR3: TGTGCCAGCAGCCTCCCTGGGGCAGCCGGAAACACCATATATTTT. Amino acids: CASSLPGAAGNTIYF.

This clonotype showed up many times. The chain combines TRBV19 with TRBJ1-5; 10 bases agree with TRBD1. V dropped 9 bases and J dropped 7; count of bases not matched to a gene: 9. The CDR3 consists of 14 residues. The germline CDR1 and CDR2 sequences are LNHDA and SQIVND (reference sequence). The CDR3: CASSTTGGDQPQHF. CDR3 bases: TGTGCCAGCAGCACGACAGGGGGCGACCAGCCCCAGCATTTT.

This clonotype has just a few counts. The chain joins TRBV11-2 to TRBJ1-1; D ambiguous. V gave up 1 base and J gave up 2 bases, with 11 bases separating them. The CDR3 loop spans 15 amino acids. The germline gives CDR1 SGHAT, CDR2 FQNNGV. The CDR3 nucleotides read TGTGCCAGCAGCTTAGGACCCGGGGATAACACTGAAGCTTTCTTT. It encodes CASSLGPGDNTEAFF.

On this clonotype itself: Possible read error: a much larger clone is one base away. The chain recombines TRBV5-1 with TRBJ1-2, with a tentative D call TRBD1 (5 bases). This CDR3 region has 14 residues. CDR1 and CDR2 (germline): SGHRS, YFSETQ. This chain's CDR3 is CASSLEGTANGHTF. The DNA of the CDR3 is TGCGCCAGCAGCTTGGAAGGGACCGCCAATGGCCACACCTTC. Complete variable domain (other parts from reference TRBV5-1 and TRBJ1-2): KAGVTQTPRYLIKTRGQQVTLSCSPISGHRSVSWYQQTPGQGLQFLFEYFSETQRNKGNFPGRFSGRQFSNSRSEMNVSTLELGDSALYLCASSLEGTANGHTFGSGTRLTVV.

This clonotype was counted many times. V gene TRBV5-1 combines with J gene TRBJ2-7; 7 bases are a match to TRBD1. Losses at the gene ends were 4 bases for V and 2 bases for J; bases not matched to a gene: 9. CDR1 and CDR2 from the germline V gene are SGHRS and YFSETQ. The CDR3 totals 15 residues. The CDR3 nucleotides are TGCGCCAGCAGCCCAACAGGGGATTCTACCTACGAGCAGTACTTC. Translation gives CASSPTGDSTYEQYF.

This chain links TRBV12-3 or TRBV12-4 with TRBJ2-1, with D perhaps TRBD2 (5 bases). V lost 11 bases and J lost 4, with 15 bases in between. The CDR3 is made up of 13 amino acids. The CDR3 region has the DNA TGTGCCCCCAGGACTGCGAAATACAATGAGCAGTTCTTC. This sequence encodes CAPRTAKYNEQFF.

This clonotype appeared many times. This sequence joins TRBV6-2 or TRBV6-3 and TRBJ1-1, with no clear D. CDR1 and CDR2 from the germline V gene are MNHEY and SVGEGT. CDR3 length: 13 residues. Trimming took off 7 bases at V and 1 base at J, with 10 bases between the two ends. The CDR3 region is CASTWAPNTEAFF. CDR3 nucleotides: TGTGCCAGCACCTGGGCCCCGAACACTGAAGCTTTCTTT.

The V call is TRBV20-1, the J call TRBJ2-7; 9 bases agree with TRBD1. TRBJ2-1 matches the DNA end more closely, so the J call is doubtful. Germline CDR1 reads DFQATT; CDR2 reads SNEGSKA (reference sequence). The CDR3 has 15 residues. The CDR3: CSARAVQGAHYEQFF. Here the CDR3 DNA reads TGCAGTGCTAGAGCAGTACAGGGGGCCCACTACGAGCAGTTCTTC.

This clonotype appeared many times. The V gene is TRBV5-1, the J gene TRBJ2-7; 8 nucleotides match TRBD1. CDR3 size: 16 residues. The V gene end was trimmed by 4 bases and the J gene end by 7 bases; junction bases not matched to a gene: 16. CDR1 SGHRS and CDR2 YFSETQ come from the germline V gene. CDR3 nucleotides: TGCGCCAGCAGCCCTCGATGGGACAGGTCCGTGGGAGAGCAGTACTTC. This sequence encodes CASSPRWDRSVGEQYF.

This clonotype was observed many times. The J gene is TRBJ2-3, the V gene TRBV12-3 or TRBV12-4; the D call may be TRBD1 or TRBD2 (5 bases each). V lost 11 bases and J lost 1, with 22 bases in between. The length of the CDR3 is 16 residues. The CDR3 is CAVRLSGASGTDTQYF. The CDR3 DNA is TGTGCCGTCAGATTGTCCGGGGCGTCTGGCACAGATACGCAGTATTTT.

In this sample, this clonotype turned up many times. The CDR3 reads CASVSRGDTQYF. CDR3 DNA sequence: TGTGCCAGCGTCTCCAGGGGTGATACGCAGTATTTT. This sequence joins TRBV3-1 and TRBJ2-3; D might be TRBD1 (6 bases). Germline V gene lookup returns CDR1 LGHDT and CDR2 YNNKEL (reference sequence). Trimming pared 8 bases from V and 6 bases from J, leaving 12 bases between. The CDR3 runs to 12 residues.

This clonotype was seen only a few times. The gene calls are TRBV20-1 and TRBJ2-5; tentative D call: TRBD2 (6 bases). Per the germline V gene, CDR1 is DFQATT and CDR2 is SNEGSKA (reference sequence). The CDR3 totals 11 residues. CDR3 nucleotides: TGCACGGGGGTACAGTTAGAGACCCAGTACTTC. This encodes CTGVQLETQYF.

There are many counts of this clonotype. The CDR3 loop reads CASSERQGLADTQYF. The CDR3 nucleotides read TGCGCCAGCAGCGAAAGACAGGGACTGGCAGATACGCAGTATTTT. The chain combines TRBV5-1 with TRBJ2-3, with D possibly being TRBD1 (7 bases). CDR3 length equals 15 residues. Germline V gives CDR1 SGHRS, CDR2 YFSETQ. V was shortened by 4 bases and J by 4 bases, with 16 bases between the two germline ends.

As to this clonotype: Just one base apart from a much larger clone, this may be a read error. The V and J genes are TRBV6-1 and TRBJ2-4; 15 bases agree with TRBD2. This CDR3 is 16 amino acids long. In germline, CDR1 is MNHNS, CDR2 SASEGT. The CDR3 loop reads CVSRPPGLAGGGIQYF. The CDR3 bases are TGTGTCAGCAGACCTCCCGGACTAGCGGGGGGGGGCATTCAGTACTTC.

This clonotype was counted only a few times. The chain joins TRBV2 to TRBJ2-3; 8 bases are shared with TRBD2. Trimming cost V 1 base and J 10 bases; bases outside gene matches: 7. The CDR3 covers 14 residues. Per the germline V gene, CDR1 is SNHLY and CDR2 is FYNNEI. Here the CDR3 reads CASSEEVGGAAQYF. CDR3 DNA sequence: TGTGCCAGCAGTGAAGAGGTCGGGGGGGCCGCGCAGTATTTT.

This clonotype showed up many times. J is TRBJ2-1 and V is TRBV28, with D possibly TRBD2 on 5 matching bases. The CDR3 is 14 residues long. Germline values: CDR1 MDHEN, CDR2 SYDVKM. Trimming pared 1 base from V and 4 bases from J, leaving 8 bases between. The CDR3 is CASSLYSGYNEQFF. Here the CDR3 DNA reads TGTGCCAGCAGTTTATATTCGGGGTACAATGAGCAGTTCTTC. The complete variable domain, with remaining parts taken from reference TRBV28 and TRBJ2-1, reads DVKVTQSSRYLVKRTGEKVFLECVQDMDHENMFWYRQDPGLGLRLIYFSYDVKMKEKGDIPEGYSVSREKKERFSLILESASTNQTSMYLCASSLYSGYNEQFFGPGTRLTVL.

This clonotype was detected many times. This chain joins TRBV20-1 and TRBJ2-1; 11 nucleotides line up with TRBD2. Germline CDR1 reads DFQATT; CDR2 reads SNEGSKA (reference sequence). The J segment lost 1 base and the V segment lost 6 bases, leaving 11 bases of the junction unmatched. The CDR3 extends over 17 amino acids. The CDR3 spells CSAPGTSGLSSYNEQFF. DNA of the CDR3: TGCAGTGCCCCGGGGACTAGCGGCCTGTCTTCCTACAATGAGCAGTTCTTC.

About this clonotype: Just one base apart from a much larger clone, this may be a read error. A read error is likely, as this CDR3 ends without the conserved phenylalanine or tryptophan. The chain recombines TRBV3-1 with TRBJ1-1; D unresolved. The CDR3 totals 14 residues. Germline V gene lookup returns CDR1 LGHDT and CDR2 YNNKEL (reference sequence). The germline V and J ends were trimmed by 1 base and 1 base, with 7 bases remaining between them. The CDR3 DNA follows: TGTGCCAGCAGCCAAGGGATAAGGAACACTGAAGCTTTCTTA. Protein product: CASSQGIRNTEAFL.